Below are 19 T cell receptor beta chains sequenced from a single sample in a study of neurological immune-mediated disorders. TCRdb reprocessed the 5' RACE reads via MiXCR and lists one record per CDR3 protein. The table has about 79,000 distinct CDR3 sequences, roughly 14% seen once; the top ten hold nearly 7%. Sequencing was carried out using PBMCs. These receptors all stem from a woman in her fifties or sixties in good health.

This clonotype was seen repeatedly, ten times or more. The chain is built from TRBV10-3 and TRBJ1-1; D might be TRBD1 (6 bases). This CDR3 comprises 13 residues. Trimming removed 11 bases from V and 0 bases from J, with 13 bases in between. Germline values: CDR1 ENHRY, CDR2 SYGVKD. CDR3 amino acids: CASNREVNTEAFF. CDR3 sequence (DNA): TGTGCCTCCAACAGGGAGGTGAACACTGAAGCTTTCTTT.

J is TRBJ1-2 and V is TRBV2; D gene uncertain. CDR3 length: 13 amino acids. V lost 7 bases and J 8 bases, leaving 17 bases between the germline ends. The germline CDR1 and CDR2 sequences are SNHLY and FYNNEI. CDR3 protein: CASKDGTYGGYTF. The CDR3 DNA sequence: TGTGCCAGCAAGGACGGCACCTACGGGGGCTACACCTTC.

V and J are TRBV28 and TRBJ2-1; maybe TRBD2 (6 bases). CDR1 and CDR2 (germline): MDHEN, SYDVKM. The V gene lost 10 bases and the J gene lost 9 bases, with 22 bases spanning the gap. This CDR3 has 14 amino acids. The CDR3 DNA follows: TGTGCCAACAGCATATGGGACTCGGTTGCTGAGCAGTTCTTC. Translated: CANSIWDSVAEQFF.

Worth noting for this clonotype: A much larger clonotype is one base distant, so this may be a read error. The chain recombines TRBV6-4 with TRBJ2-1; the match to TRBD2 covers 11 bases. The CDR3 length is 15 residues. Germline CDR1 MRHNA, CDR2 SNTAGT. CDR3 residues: CASSQLAGEYNDQFF. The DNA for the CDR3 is TGTGCCAGCAGCCAACTAGCGGGGGAGTACAATGACCAGTTCTTC.

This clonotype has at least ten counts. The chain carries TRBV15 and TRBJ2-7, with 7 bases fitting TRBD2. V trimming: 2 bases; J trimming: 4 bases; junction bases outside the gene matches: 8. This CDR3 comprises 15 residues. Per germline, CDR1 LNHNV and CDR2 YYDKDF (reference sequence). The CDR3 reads CATSRQPGLQYEQYF. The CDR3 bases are TGTGCCACCAGCAGACAACCGGGACTACAGTACGAGCAGTACTTC.

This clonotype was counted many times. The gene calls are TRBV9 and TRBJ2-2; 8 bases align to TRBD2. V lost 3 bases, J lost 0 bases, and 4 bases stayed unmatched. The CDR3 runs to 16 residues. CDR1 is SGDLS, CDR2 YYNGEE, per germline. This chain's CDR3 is CASSARGGANTGELFF. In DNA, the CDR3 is TGTGCCAGCAGCGCACGGGGGGGTGCGAACACCGGGGAGCTGTTTTTT.

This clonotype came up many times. The CDR3 nucleotides read TGTGCCAGCAGTTACTCGACGGGGGCGGGGGGTGAGACCCAGTACTTC. Protein: CASSYSTGAGGETQYF. This sequence joins TRBV6-5 and TRBJ2-5; TRBD2 agrees at 8 bases. CDR3 length: 16 residues. In germline, CDR1 is MNHEY, CDR2 SVGAGI. With V trimmed by 0 bases and J by 5 bases, 8 bases remained unmatched.

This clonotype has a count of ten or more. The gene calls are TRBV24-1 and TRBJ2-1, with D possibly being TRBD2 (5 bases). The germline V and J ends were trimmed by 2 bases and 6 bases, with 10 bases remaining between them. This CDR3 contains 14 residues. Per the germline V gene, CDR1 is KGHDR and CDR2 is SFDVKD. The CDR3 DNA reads TGTGCCACCAGTGATTCCAGGAGGCCCAATGAGCAGTTCTTC. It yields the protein CATSDSRRPNEQFF.

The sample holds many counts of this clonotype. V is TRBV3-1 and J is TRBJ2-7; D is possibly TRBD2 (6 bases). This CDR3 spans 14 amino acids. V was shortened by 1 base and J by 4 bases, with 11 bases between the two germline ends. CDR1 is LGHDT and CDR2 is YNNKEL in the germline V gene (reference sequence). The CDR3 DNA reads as TGTGCCAGCAGCCAAGGGCTAGGAGGGTACGAGCAGTACTTC. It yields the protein CASSQGLGGYEQYF.

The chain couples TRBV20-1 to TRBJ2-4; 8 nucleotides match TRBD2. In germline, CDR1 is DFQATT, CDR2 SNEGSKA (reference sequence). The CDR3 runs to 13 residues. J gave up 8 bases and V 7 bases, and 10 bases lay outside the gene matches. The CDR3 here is CSVLSGSGDIQYF. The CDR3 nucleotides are TGCAGTGTTCTCAGCGGGAGTGGGGACATTCAGTACTTC.

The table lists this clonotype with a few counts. The CDR3 DNA reads TGCGCCAGCAGCGGGGGATTTTTCACAGATACGCAGTATTTT. This gives the protein CASSGGFFTDTQYF. The chain is built from TRBV5-1 and TRBJ2-3; D possibly uses TRBD1 or TRBD2 (5 bases each). From germline, CDR1 is SGHRS and CDR2 YFSETQ. The germline V and J ends were trimmed by 4 bases and 2 bases, with 11 bases remaining between them. The CDR3 is 14 residues long.

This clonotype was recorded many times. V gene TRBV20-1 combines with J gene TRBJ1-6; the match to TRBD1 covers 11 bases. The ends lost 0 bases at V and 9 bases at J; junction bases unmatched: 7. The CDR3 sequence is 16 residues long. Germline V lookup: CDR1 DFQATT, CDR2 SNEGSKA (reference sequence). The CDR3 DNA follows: TGCAGTGCTAGAGATCGGACAGGGGGCTTAGGTTCACCCCTCCACTTT. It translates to CSARDRTGGLGSPLHF.

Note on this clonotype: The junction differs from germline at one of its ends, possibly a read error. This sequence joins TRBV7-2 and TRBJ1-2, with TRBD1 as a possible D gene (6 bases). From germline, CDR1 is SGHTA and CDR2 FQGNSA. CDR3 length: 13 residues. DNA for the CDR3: TGTGCCAGAAGCTTACCAGGGACATATGGCTACACCTTC. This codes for CARSLPGTYGYTF.

CDR3 sequence reads: CASSPLMVSAGRTSEKTQYF. In DNA form, the CDR3 reads TGTGCCAGCAGCCCTTTAATGGTCTCGGCCGGCAGGACGTCCGAAAAGACCCAGTACTTC. The chain couples TRBV7-9 to TRBJ2-5; no definite D call. Trimming took 5 bases from V and 6 from J, leaving 34 bases between them. The CDR3 covers 20 residues. CDR1 SEHNR and CDR2 FQNEAQ come from the germline V gene (reference sequence).

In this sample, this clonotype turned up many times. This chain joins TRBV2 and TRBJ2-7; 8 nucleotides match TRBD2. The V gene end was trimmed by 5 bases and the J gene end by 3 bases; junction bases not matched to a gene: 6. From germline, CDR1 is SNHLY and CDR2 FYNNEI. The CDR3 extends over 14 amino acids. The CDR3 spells CASSWRSGSYEQYF. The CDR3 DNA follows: TGTGCCAGCAGTTGGCGGAGCGGGAGCTACGAGCAGTACTTC. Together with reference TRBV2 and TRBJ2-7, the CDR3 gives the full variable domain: EPEVTQTPSHQVTQMGQEVILRCVPISNHLYFYWYRQILGQKVEFLVSFYNNEISEKSEIFDDQFSVERPDGSNFTLKIRSTKLEDSAMYFCASSWRSGSYEQYFGPGTRLTVT.

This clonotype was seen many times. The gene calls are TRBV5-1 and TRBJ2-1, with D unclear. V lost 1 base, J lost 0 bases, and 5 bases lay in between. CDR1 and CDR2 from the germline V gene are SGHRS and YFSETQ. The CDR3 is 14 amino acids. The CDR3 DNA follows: TGCGCCAGCAGCTTGTGGGACTCCTACAATGAGCAGTTCTTC. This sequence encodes CASSLWDSYNEQFF.

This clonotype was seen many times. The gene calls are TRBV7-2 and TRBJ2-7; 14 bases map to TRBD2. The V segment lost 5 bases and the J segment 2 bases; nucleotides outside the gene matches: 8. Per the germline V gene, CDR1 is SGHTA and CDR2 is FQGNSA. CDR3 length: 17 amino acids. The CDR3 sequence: CASSTGTSGRSTYEQYF. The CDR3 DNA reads TGTGCCAGCAGCACCGGGACTAGCGGGAGATCCACCTACGAGCAGTACTTC.

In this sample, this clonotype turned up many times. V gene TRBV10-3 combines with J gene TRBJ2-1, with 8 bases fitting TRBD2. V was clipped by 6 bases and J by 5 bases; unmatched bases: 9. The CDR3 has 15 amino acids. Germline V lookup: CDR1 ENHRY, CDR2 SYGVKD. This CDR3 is CAISKAGAGDNEQFF. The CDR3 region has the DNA TGTGCCATCAGCAAAGCGGGGGCGGGGGACAATGAGCAGTTCTTC.

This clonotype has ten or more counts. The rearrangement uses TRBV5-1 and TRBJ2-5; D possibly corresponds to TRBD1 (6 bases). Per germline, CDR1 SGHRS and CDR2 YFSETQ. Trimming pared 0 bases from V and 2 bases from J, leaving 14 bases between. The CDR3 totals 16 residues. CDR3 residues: CASSLGDNRFQETQYF. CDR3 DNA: TGCGCCAGCAGCTTGGGGGACAATCGATTTCAAGAGACCCAGTACTTC.